The 18 T cell receptor beta chains presented below share a single source sample, sequenced in a study of blood T cell repertoires in COVID-19. The data were produced by immunoSEQ multiplex PCR, yet TCRdb's version contains in-frame clones alone and is incomplete. The sample holds fewer than 120,000 clones, about 88% seen once. The sequenced material came from peripheral blood. These receptors were collected from a woman aged 45-59 years with acute or convalescent COVID-19.

This chain connects TRBV6-5 to TRBJ1-1; possibly TRBD1 for D (5 bases). Germline V gives CDR1 MNHEY, CDR2 SVGAGI. Trimming cost V 6 bases and J 2 bases, with 16 bases left between them. The CDR3 has 15 amino acids. Here the CDR3 DNA reads TGTGCCAGCAGCGACGCCCCTGACAGCAACACTGAAGCTTTCTTT. This translates into CASSDAPDSNTEAFF.

The chain combines TRBV6-6 with TRBJ2-7; 14 positions match TRBD2. CDR3 length equals 16 residues. V shed 5 bases, J shed 7 bases, and the junction held 10 bases outside the gene matches. The germline gives CDR1 MNHNY, CDR2 SVGAGI (reference sequence). Written as DNA, the CDR3 is TGTGCCAGCAGTGGGACTAGCGGGAGTAATAGAGGGGAGCAGTACTTC. Translated, it gives CASSGTSGSNRGEQYF.

The gene calls are TRBV5-1 and TRBJ2-5, with 8 bases lining up with TRBD2. CDR3 length equals 14 residues. V lost 4 bases, J lost 2 bases, and 4 bases stayed unmatched. Germline CDR1 reads SGHRS; CDR2 reads YFSETQ. This chain's CDR3 is CASSIERGQETQYF. The CDR3 nucleotides are TGCGCCAGCAGCATCGAGCGGGGGCAAGAGACCCAGTACTTC.

The chain employs TRBV7-9 and TRBJ2-2, with 8 bases matching TRBD2. Unmatched junction bases numbered 13, after V lost 6 bases and J lost 1 base. This CDR3 contains 18 residues. Germline V gene data show CDR1 as SEHNR and CDR2 as FQNEAQ (reference sequence). The CDR3 region has the DNA TGTGCCAGCAGACCCGCCGGGACTAGGCTAGGGAACACCGGGGAGCTGTTTTTT. Its translation: CASRPAGTRLGNTGELFF.

The V call is TRBV5-1, the J call TRBJ2-3; a weak D match, TRBD1 (6 bases). CDR3 length: 15 amino acids. V was shortened by 4 bases and J by 0 bases, with 12 bases between the two germline ends. Germline CDR1 is SGHRS and CDR2 is YFSETQ. The CDR3 DNA follows: TGCGCCAGCAGCCCCAATGGGGGCAGCACAGATACGCAGTATTTT. It specifies CASSPNGGSTDTQYF.

CDR3 sequence: CASSHTPGLALYEQYF. The CDR3 DNA is TGTGCCAGCAGTCATACTCCGGGACTAGCCCTCTACGAGCAGTACTTC. V is TRBV3-1 (or the pseudogene TRBV3-2) and J is TRBJ2-7, with 9 bases aligning to TRBD2. Trimming at V came to 6 bases and at J to 3 bases, leaving 12 bases not matched to a gene. Germline assignment: CDR1 LGHDT and CDR2 YNNKEL (reference sequence). CDR3 size: 16 residues.

This chain uses TRBV24-1 with TRBJ2-1; TRBD2 matches at 12 bases. CDR3 length: 17 amino acids. Losses at the gene ends were 3 bases for V and 6 bases for J; bases not matched to a gene: 8. Germline V CDR1 and CDR2: KGHDR, SFDVKD. CDR3 DNA: TGTGCCACCAGTGATCCGCAGGCTAGCGGGAGGGGCAATGAGCAGTTCTTC. Translation gives CATSDPQASGRGNEQFF.

This rearrangement joins TRBV5-1 to TRBJ1-2; D perhaps matches TRBD1 (5 bases). V lost 4 bases, J lost 8 bases, and 18 bases lay in between. Looked up from germline, CDR1 is SGHRS and CDR2 is YFSETQ. The CDR3 spans 14 residues. CDR3 residues: CASSMGSQGLGYTF. CDR3 nucleotides: TGCGCCAGCAGCATGGGGTCGCAGGGCCTAGGCTACACCTTC.

This chain joins TRBV6-5 and TRBJ2-1; 8 nucleotides agree with TRBD1. The CDR3 length is 14 residues. Germline CDR1 is MNHEY and CDR2 is SVGAGI. The junction had 7 bases not matched to a gene; V was cut back by 6 bases and J by 6 bases. CDR3 nucleotide sequence: TGTGCCAGCAGCAGGACAGGGATCAGCAATGAGCAGTTCTTC. Protein: CASSRTGISNEQFF.

The rearrangement links TRBV27 to TRBJ2-2, with 8 bases lining up with TRBD1. This CDR3 has 19 residues. V lost 5 bases to trimming and J lost 1 base; unmatched junction nucleotides: 15. Germline loops: CDR1 MNHEY, CDR2 SMNVEV (reference sequence). CDR3 in amino acids: CASSQTGWPDRVNTGELFF. The CDR3 coding sequence is TGTGCCAGCAGTCAAACCGGCTGGCCGGACAGGGTGAACACCGGGGAGCTGTTTTTT.

The genes are TRBV10-1 and TRBJ2-3, with TRBD2 identical over 9 bases. V was clipped by 11 bases and J by 1 base; unmatched bases: 1. CDR1 and CDR2 (germline): WNHNN, SYGVQD (reference sequence). This CDR3 region has 12 residues. The CDR3 reads CARLAGTDTQYF. Written as DNA, the CDR3 is TGCGCCCGACTAGCGGGCACAGATACGCAGTATTTT.

This chain uses TRBV7-9 with TRBJ1-4; maybe TRBD1 (6 bases). The CDR3 runs to 14 residues. Trimming removed 7 bases at V and 7 bases at J, with 16 bases between. Germline V CDR1 and CDR2: SEHNR, FQNEAQ (reference sequence). This chain's CDR3 is CASTRSGGGEKLFF. The CDR3 DNA reads TGTGCCAGCACCCGATCGGGGGGCGGTGAAAAACTGTTTTTT.

V is TRBV5-1 and J is TRBJ2-3; TRBD2 might be the D (6 bases). Deletions cut 5 bases from V and 1 base from J, with 11 bases between. The germline CDR1 and CDR2 sequences are SGHRS and YFSETQ. This CDR3 spans 14 amino acids. CDR3 sequence: CASRWSGRTDTQYF. In DNA, the CDR3 is TGCGCCAGCAGGTGGAGCGGGCGCACAGATACGCAGTATTTT.

The V and J genes are TRBV29-1 and TRBJ2-5; 9 positions agree with TRBD2. The CDR3 extends over 14 amino acids. Trimming removed 7 bases from V and 5 bases from J; junction bases left unmatched: 11. Germline V lookup: CDR1 SQVTM, CDR2 ANQGSEA. DNA of the CDR3: TGCAGCGGGGCCGGGACTAGCTCCGCCGAGACCCAGTACTTC. Translation: CSGAGTSSAETQYF.

The gene calls are TRBV11-2 and TRBJ2-7, with D tentatively TRBD2 (6 bases). V shed 1 base and J shed 1 base, with 11 bases lying between them. Germline-derived CDR1 and CDR2 are SGHAT and FQNNGV. There are 15 residues in the CDR3. The DNA of the CDR3 is TGTGCCAGCAGCTTAGCGTGGGACTCTTCCTACGAGCAGTACTTC. Translated: CASSLAWDSSYEQYF. The full variable domain, with the rest looked up from reference TRBV11-2 and TRBJ2-7, is EAGVAQSPRYKIIEKRQSVAFWCNPISGHATLYWYQQILGQGPKLLIQFQNNGVVDDSQLPKDRFSAERLKGVDSTLKIQPAKLEDSAVYLCASSLAWDSSYEQYFGPGTRLTVT.

This clone was counted only a few times. The sample contains more than one DNA sequence encoding this CDR3. The rearrangement links TRBV2 to TRBJ1-2; D possibly corresponds to TRBD1 (6 bases). Trimming removed 0 bases from V and 4 bases from J, with 6 bases in between. Looked up from germline, CDR1 is SNHLY and CDR2 is FYNNEI. CDR3 size: 13 residues. CDR3 amino acids: CASSEAGAYGYTF. In DNA, the CDR3 is TGTGCCAGCAGTGAAGCGGGGGCCTATGGCTACACCTTC.

CDR3: CASSSGTSRADTQYF. The CDR3 bases are TGCGCCAGCAGCTCCGGGACTAGCAGGGCAGATACGCAGTATTTT. This chain connects TRBV5-1 to TRBJ2-3; TRBD2 agrees at 9 bases. Germline V lookup: CDR1 SGHRS, CDR2 YFSETQ. V was clipped by 3 bases and J by 4 bases; unmatched bases: 6. There are 15 residues in the CDR3.

V usage is TRBV10-3 and J usage is TRBJ2-1; 9 positions match TRBD2. This CDR3 has 16 amino acids. J was trimmed by 9 bases and V by 3 bases; bases with no gene match: 12. CDR1 and CDR2 from the germline V gene are ENHRY and SYGVKD. The CDR3 region is CAISDSRREGRGEQFF. Written as DNA, the CDR3 is TGTGCCATCAGTGATTCGCGGCGGGAGGGCCGGGGTGAGCAGTTCTTC.